A single sample is the source of the 7 T cell receptor beta chains below, sequenced in a study of technical replicates of blood from several donors. Libraries were prepared by immunoSEQ multiplex PCR; TCRdb keeps only in-frame clonotypes and omits some of them. The data contain some 70,000 clones, 95% to 97% of them singletons. Sequencing was performed on T cells isolated from PBMCs. Receptor source: a human donor in good health.

The V gene is TRBV2, the J gene TRBJ2-1, with 7 bases lining up with TRBD1. The V gene's germline CDR1 is SNHLY and CDR2 FYNNEI. This CDR3 region has 12 residues. V shed 6 bases, J shed 10 bases, and the junction held 6 bases outside the gene matches. The CDR3 DNA sequence: TGTGCCAGCAGCAGGGACAGCCTGGAGCAGTTCTTC. The encoded protein is CASSRDSLEQFF.

The V gene is TRBV19, the J gene TRBJ2-3; 7 nucleotides agree with TRBD1. Trimming cost V 3 bases and J 3 bases; bases outside gene matches: 6. CDR3 length: 15 residues. Germline V gene data show CDR1 as LNHDA and CDR2 as SQIVND (reference sequence). In nucleotides, the CDR3 is TGTGCCAGTAGTATCCCCAGGGGGAAAACAGATACGCAGTATTTT. Translating it yields CASSIPRGKTDTQYF.

The chain links TRBV7-8 to TRBJ2-1; TRBD2 agrees at 8 bases. The CDR3 sequence is 20 residues long. Germline CDR1 is SGHVS and CDR2 is FQNEAQ. Losses at the gene ends were 1 base for V and 0 bases for J; bases not matched to a gene: 14. CDR3 region: CASSLVLGRLATSSYNEQFF. The CDR3 DNA reads TGTGCCAGCAGCTTAGTTTTAGGGCGACTAGCGACTTCCTCCTACAATGAGCAGTTCTTC.

The chain has TRBV29-1 and TRBJ2-1; tentative D call: TRBD2 (5 bases). The CDR3 loop spans 14 amino acids. The V gene lost 3 bases and the J gene lost 4 bases, with 13 bases spanning the gap. Per germline, CDR1 SQVTM and CDR2 ANQGSEA. The DNA of the CDR3 is TGCAGCGTTGACCCGCGGGCAAGGTACAATGAGCAGTTCTTC. This encodes CSVDPRARYNEQFF.

This chain connects TRBV27 to TRBJ1-5; 10 bases match TRBD1. This CDR3 comprises 16 residues. The junction had 5 bases not matched to a gene; V was cut back by 0 bases and J by 6 bases. CDR1 and CDR2 (germline): MNHEY, SMNVEV (reference sequence). CDR3 sequence: CASSLSGQGETQPQHF. The DNA for the CDR3 is TGTGCCAGCAGTTTATCCGGACAGGGGGAAACTCAGCCCCAGCATTTT.

V gene TRBV7-6 combines with J gene TRBJ2-7; D remains unclear. With 1 base removed from V and 2 bases from J, the gap between germline ends came to 9 bases. The germline gives CDR1 SGHVS, CDR2 FNYEAQ. The CDR3 spans 14 residues. The CDR3 sequence: CASSLVTTPYEQYF. The CDR3 DNA reads as TGTGCCAGCAGCTTAGTAACGACACCCTACGAGCAGTACTTC.

The rearrangement uses TRBV29-1 and TRBJ2-7; 10 nucleotides match TRBD2. CDR3 size: 13 residues. CDR1 is SQVTM and CDR2 is ANQGSEA in the germline V gene. The V gene end was trimmed by 5 bases and the J gene end by 2 bases; junction bases not matched to a gene: 3. CDR3 bases: TGCAGCGTTCGGACTAGCGGAACCTACGAGCAGTACTTC. This translates into CSVRTSGTYEQYF.